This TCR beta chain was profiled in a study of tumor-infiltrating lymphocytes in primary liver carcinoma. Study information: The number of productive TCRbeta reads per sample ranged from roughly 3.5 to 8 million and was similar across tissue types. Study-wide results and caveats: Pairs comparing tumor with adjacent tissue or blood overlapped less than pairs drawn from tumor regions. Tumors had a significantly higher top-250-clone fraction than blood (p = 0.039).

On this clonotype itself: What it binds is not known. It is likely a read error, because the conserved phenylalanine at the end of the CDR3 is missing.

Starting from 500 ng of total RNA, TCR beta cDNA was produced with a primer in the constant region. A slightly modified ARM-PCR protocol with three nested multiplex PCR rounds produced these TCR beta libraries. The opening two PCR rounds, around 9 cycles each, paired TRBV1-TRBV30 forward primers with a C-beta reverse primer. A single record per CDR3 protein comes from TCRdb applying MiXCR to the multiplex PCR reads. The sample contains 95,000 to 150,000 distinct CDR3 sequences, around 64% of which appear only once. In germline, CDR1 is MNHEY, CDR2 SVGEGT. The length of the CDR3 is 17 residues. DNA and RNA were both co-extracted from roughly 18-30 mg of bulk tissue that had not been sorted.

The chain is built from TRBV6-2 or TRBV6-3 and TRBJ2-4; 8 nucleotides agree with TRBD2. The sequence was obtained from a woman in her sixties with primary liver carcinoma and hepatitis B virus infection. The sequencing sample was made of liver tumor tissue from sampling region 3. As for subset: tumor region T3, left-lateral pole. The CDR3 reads CVSSYSSGGLAKNIQYY. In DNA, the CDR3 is TGTGTCAGCAGTTACTCTTCGGGAGGGCTAGCCAAAAACATTCAGTACTAC.